This T cell receptor (beta chain) is drawn from a study of human T cells and chemical hapten exposure listed by TCRdb under 2021. About the full investigation: For sensitization, 2% DPC in acetone was applied to a 2 cm by 2 cm area of upper inner arm skin. For TCR sequencing, blood came from about 29 alopecia patients at anywhere from one to four time points (pre-sensitization, 2, 6 and 24 weeks). Patch testing was performed on the upper back with Finn chambers containing 0.01% DPC, and the patch tests were scored after 6 days according to International Contact Dermatitis Research Group standards. Blood was sampled from patients pre-sensitization (week 0) and at 2, 6 and about 24 weeks after DPC sensitization. This study followed changes in the peripheral blood TCR repertoire in vivo during primary and secondary sensitization of alopecia patients to the hapten diphenylcyclopropenone (DPC). Most of the patients in the cohort were female, and the cohort covered alopecia areata with under or over 50% scalp involvement, alopecia totalis and alopecia universalis. Libraries were pooled for sequencing, and per-sample TCR yields varied mainly because of small differences in library volumes within the pool. Throughout the study period of roughly 24 weeks, patients also received therapeutic DPC doses to the scalp every week. Broader findings and caveats from the paper: The number of PT1 expanded TCRs positively correlated with patch test score, significant at thresholds 8, 16 and 32 but not 4. Expanded TCRs formed significantly more large CDR3 similarity clusters than pre-sensitization or healthy control sets, consistent with antigen-driven responses. After repeated subsampling, changes were observed in the strength of the expansion versus patch-test correlation and in the threshold at which the correlation became significant. Alopecia, a presumed autoimmune disease, was present in all patients, so the immune response of the patients might differ from that of healthy individuals. DPC sensitization did not change the number of TCRs with a frequency above 1 in 1000, and there was no evidence of changes in global repertoire structure.

This clonotype occurred a few times. It has no known antigen specificity. No clone much larger than this one lies a single base away; base qualities are absent. The library was built by means of RACE. The sequencer was a NextSeq 500. During library preparation, unique molecular identifiers were attached to individual cDNA molecules so that TCRs could be counted quantitatively and reproducibly. From each blood RNA sample, both TCR alpha and TCR beta chains were sequenced. Regarding the original processing steps: A median of roughly 100,000 TCRs per sample was observed, with a range of 23,224 to 690,600. V, J and CDR3 annotation of the TCR reads was performed with the Decombinator software suite. To make PS versus PT1 abundance plots, every sample was subsampled to the same number of TCRs (28,000). TCRs were defined as expanded if absent before sensitization and observed at least eight times at the 2-week time point. TCRdb itself trimmed the public reads at Q25 with fastp, ran MiXCR and retained productive beta chains. Each CDR3 protein appears once, grouped with its most common genes and DNA. TCRdb's processing, not the authors' own work, is the source of the V and J calls. This sample has roughly 74,000 distinct CDR3 sequences in its table, and around 30% of those were observed once. Around 8.9% of the sample is held by the ten biggest clonotypes.

CDR1 SGHDT and CDR2 YYEEEE were looked up in the germline V gene. From cysteine to phenylalanine, the CDR3 is 16 amino acids long. CDR3 DNA is the only sequence kept; it has 48 bases, read in frame from the first base. Trimmed from V: 3 bases; trimmed from J: 2 bases; junction bases lacking a gene match: 9. The time point tag for this specimen amounts to: patch test 1, 2 weeks after DPC sensitization. In the paper's terms, the treatment or condition label means: therapeutic diphenylcyclopropenone sensitization with weekly scalp DPC. At each patch-test visit, blood was drawn before the patch test was applied. Patients were eligible if aged 18 to 70, diagnosed with alopecia and judged suitable for DPC therapy, and pregnant patients were excluded. Total RNA was extracted from unfractionated whole blood collected in Tempus Blood RNA tubes.

The chain couples TRBV5-6 to TRBJ2-5, with 8 central nucleotides matching TRBD1. This sequence originates from a man in his forties with alopecia areata. Some clones in this sample may be carry-over from other donors' samples. The specimen was whole blood, collected in connection with sensitization to the hapten diphenylcyclopropenone (DPC). The CDR3 region reads CASSSGDRPFQETQYF. The DNA sequence is TGTGCCAGCAGCTCCGGGGACAGGCCCTTTCAAGAGACCCAGTACTTC.